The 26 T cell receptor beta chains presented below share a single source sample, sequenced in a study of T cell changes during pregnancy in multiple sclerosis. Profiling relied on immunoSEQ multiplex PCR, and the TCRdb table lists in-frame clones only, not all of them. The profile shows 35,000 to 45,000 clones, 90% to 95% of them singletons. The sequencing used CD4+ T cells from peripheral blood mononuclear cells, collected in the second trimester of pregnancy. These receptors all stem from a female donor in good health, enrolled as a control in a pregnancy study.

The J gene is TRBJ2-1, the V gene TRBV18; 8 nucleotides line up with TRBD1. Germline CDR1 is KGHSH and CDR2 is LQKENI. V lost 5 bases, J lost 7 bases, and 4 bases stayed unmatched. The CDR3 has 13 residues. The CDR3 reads CASSKDRENEQFF. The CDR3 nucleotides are TGTGCCAGCTCAAAGGACAGGGAGAATGAGCAGTTCTTC.

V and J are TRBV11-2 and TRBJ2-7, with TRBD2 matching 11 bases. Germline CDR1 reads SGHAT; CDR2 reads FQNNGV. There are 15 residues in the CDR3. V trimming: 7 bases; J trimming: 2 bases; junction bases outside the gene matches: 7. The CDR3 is CASNTLAGGTYEQYF. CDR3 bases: TGTGCCAGCAACACTCTAGCGGGGGGCACCTACGAGCAGTACTTC.

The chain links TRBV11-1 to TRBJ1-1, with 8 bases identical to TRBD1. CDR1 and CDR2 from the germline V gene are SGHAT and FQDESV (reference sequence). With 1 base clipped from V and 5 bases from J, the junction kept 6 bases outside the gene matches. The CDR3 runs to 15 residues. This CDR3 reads CASSLGTGRRTEAFF. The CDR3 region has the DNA TGTGCCAGCAGCTTAGGGACAGGGCGACGGACTGAAGCTTTCTTT. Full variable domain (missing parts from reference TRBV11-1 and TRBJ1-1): EAEVAQSPRYKITEKSQAVAFWCDPISGHATLYWYRQILGQGPELLVQFQDESVVDDSQLPKDRFSAERLKGVDSTLKIQPAELGDSAMYLCASSLGTGRRTEAFFGQGTRLTVV.

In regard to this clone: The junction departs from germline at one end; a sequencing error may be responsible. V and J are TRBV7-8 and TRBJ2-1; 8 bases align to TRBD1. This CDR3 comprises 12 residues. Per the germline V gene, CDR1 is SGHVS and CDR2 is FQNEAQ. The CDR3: CASSPRDRNWVF. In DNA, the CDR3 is TGTGCCAGCAGCCCCCGGGACAGGAACTGGGTCTTC.

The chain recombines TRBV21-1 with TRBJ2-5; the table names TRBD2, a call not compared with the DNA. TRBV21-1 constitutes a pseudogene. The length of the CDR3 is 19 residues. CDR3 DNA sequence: TGTGCCAGCAGCCCCCTAATATGGATAGCGGGAGAGTACCAAGAGACCCAGTACTTC. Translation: CASSPLIWIAGEYQETQYF.

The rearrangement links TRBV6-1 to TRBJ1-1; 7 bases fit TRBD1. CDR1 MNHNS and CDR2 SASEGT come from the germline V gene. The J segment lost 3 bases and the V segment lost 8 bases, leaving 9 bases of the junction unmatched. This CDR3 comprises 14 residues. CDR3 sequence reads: CASQPGQPHTEAFF. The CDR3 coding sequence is TGTGCCAGCCAGCCGGGACAGCCTCACACTGAAGCTTTCTTT.

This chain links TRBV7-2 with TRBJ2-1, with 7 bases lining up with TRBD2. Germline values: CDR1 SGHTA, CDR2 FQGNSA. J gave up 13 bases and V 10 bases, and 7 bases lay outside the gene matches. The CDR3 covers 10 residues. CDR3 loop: CATGGGLQFF. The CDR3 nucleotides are TGTGCCACGGGAGGCGGTCTTCAGTTCTTC.

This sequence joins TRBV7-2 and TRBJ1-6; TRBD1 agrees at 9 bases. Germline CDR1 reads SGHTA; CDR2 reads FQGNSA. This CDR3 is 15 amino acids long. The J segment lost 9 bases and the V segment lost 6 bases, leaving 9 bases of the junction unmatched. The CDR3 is CASSSMGQGSSPLHF. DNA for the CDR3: TGTGCCAGCAGTTCTATGGGACAGGGCTCTTCACCCCTCCACTTT.

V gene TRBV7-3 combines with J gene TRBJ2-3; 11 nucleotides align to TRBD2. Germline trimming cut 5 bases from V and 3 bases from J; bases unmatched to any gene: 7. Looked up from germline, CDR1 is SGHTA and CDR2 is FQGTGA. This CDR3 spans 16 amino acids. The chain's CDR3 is CASSQTGTSGTDTQYF. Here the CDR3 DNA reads TGTGCCAGCAGCCAAACCGGGACTAGCGGTACAGATACGCAGTATTTT. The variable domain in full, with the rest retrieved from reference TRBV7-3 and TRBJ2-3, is GAGVSQTPSNKVTEKGKYVELRCDPISGHTALYWYRQSLGQGPEFLIYFQGTGAADDSGLPNDRFFAVRPEGSVSTLKIQRTERGDSAVYLCASSQTGTSGTDTQYFGPGTRLTVL.

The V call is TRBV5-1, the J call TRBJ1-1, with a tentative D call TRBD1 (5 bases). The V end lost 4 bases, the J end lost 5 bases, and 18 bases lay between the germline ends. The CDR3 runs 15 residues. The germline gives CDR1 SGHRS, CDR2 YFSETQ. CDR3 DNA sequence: TGCGCCAGCAGCCCAGGGCAGGGCGCTTATACTGAAGCTTTCTTT. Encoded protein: CASSPGQGAYTEAFF. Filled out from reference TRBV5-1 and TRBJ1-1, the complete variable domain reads KAGVTQTPRYLIKTRGQQVTLSCSPISGHRSVSWYQQTPGQGLQFLFEYFSETQRNKGNFPGRFSGRQFSNSRSEMNVSTLELGDSALYLCASSPGQGAYTEAFFGQGTRLTVV.

The CDR3 DNA follows: TGTGCCAGTAGTCCCCGGCAACAGGGTTGGACTGAAGCTTTCTTT. This encodes CASSPRQQGWTEAFF. The rearrangement uses TRBV19 and TRBJ1-1, with D possibly TRBD1 on 6 matching bases. The V and J ends lost 5 bases and 5 bases respectively, with 18 bases between them. This CDR3 is 15 amino acids long. Germline CDR1 is LNHDA and CDR2 is SQIVND (reference sequence).

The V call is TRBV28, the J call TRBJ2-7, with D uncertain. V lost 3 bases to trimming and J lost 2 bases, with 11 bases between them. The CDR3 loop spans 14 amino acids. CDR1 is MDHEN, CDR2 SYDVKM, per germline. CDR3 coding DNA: TGTGCCAGCAGTTTGTGGCGGATTACCTACGAGCAGTACTTC. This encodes CASSLWRITYEQYF.

Here the CDR3 DNA reads TGTGCCAGTAGTAACGACAGGAGCTCCTACAATGAGCAGTTCTTC. Translation gives CASSNDRSSYNEQFF. The chain is built from TRBV19 and TRBJ2-1; possible D gene TRBD1, 6 bases. Trimming took 4 bases from V and 0 from J, leaving 10 bases between them. Germline CDR1 LNHDA, CDR2 SQIVND (reference sequence). The CDR3 is 15 amino acids.

CDR3 coding DNA: TGTGCCAGCAGCTTAGAACGGGGGACGACCGGTGAGCAGTACTTC. It is translated as CASSLERGTTGEQYF. J is TRBJ2-7 and V is TRBV11-2, with TRBD2 as a possible D gene (6 bases). Trimming left V 0 bases short and J 7 bases short, with 16 bases between. The CDR3 is 15 amino acids. CDR1 is SGHAT and CDR2 is FQNNGV in the germline V gene.

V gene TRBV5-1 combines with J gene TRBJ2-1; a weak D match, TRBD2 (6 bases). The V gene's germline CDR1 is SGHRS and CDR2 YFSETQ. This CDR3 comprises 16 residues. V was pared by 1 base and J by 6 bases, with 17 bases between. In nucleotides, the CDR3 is TGCGCCAGCAGCTTGACCTCGGGACTTACATCCAATGAGCAGTTCTTC. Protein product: CASSLTSGLTSNEQFF. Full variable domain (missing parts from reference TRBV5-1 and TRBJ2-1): KAGVTQTPRYLIKTRGQQVTLSCSPISGHRSVSWYQQTPGQGLQFLFEYFSETQRNKGNFPGRFSGRQFSNSRSEMNVSTLELGDSALYLCASSLTSGLTSNEQFFGPGTRLTVL.

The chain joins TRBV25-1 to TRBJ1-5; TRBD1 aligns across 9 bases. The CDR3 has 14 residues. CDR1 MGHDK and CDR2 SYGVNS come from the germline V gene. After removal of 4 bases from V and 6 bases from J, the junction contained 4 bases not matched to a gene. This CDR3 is CASSANRGPQPQHF. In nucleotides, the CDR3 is TGTGCCAGCAGTGCTAACAGGGGGCCTCAGCCCCAGCATTTT.

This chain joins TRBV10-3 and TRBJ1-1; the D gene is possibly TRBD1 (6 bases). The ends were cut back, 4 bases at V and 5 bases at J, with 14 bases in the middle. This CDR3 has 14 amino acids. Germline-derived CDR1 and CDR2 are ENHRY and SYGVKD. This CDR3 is CAISGVGGWTEAFF. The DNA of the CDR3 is TGTGCCATCAGTGGGGTAGGGGGTTGGACTGAAGCTTTCTTT.

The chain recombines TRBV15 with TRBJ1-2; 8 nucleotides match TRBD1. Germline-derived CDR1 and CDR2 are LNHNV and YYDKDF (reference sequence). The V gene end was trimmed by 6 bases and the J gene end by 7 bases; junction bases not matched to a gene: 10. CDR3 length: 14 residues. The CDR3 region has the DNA TGTGCCACCAGACCCCGCAGGGGGCTCGGTGGCTACACCTTC. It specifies CATRPRRGLGGYTF.

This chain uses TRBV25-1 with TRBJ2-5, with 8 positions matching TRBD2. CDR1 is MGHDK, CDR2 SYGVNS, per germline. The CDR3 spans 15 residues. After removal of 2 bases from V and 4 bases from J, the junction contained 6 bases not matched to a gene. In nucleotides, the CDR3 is TGTGCCAGCAGTGAAAGCCGGCGGGAGGCAGAGACCCAGTACTTC. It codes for CASSESRREAETQYF.

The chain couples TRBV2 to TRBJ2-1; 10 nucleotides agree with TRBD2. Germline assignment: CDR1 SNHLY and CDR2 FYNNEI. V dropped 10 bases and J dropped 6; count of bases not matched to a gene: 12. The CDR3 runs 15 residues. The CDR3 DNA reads TGTGCCACCCTACCCCAGCGGGGGGGCCCCAATGAGCAGTTCTTC. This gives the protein CATLPQRGGPNEQFF.

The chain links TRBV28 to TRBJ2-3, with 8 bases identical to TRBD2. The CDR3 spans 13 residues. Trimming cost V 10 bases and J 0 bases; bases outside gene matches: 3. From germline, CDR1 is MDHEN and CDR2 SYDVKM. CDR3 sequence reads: CATSGGSTDTQYF. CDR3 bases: TGTGCCACCTCGGGAGGGAGCACAGATACGCAGTATTTT.

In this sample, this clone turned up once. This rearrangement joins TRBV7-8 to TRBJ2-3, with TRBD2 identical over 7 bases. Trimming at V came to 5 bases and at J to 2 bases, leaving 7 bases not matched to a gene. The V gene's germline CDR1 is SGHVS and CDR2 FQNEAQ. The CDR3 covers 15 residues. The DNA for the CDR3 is TGTGCCAGCAGCGTACCTAGCGGACACACAGATACGCAGTATTTT. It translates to CASSVPSGHTDTQYF.

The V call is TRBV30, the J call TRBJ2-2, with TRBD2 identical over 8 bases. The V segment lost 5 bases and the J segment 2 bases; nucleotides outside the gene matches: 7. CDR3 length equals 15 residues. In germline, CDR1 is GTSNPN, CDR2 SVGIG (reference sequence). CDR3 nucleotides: TGTGCCTGGGCCGGGGGGGTTTCTAACACCGGGGAGCTGTTTTTT. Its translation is CAWAGGVSNTGELFF.

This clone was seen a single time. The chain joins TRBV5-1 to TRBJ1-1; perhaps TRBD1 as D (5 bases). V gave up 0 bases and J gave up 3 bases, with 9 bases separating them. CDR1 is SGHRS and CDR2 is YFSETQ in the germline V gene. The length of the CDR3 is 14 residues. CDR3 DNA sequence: TGCGCCAGCAGCTTGGTGGACACCTACACTGAAGCTTTCTTT. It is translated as CASSLVDTYTEAFF.

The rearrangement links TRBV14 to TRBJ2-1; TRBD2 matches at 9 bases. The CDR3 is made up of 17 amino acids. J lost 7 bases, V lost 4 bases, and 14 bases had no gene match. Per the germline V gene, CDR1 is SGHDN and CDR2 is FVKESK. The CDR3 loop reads CASSPRGREGVFNEQFF. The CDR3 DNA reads TGTGCCAGCAGCCCCCGGGGGCGGGAGGGCGTTTTTAATGAGCAGTTCTTC.

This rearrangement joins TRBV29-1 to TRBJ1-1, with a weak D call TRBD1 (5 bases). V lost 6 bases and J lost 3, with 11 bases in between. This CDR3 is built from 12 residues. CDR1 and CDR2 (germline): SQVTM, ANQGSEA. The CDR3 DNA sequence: TGCAGCGTGGGGGGGGTGGACACTGAAGCTTTCTTT. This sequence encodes CSVGGVDTEAFF.